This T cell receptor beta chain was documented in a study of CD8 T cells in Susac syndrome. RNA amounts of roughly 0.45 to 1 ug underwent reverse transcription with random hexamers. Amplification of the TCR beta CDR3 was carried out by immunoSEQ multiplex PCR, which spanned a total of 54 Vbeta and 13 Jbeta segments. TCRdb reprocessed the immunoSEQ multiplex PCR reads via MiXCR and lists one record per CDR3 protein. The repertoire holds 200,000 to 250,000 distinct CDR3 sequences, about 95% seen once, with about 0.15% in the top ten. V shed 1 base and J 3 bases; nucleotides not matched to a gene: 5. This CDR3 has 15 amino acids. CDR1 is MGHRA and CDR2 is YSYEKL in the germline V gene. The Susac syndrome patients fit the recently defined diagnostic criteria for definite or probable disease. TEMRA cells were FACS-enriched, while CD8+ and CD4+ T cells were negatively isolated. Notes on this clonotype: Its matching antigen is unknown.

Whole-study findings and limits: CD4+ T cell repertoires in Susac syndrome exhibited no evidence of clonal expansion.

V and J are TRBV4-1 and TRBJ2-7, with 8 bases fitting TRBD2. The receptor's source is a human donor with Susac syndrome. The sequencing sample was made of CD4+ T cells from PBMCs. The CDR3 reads CASSQVNSGDYEQYF. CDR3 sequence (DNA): TGCGCCAGCAGCCAAGTAAATAGCGGGGACTACGAGCAGTACTTC.